A single sample is the source of the 26 T cell receptor beta chains below, sequenced in a study of cytomegalovirus exposure and HLA in healthy donors. Both 60 Vbeta primers and 13 Jbeta primers went into the PCR. Clones were read by immunoSEQ multiplex PCR, and TCRdb kept only the in-frame ones, dropping some. The sample lists about 140,000 clones; approximately 86% were seen once. Sequenced input: PBMCs. Receptors originate from a woman in her forties in good health and CMV-seronegative.

The CDR3 DNA reads TGTGCCAGCAGTGAAGTTGGGGGACAGAACAATCAGCCCCAGCATTTT. The encoded protein is CASSEVGGQNNQPQHF. The gene calls are TRBV2 and TRBJ1-5, with 7 bases identical to TRBD1. Germline trimming cut 1 base from V and 3 bases from J; bases unmatched to any gene: 6. From germline, CDR1 is SNHLY and CDR2 FYNNEI. The CDR3 covers 16 residues.

V is TRBV27 and J is TRBJ2-6; 8 bases align to TRBD1. The CDR3 runs 17 residues. In germline, CDR1 is MNHEY, CDR2 SMNVEV (reference sequence). V lost 1 base, J lost 4 bases, and 6 bases stayed unmatched. CDR3 in DNA: TGTGCCAGCAGTTTATTTGGACAGGGTTCCGGGGCCAACGTCCTGACTTTC. Encoded protein: CASSLFGQGSGANVLTF.

V gene TRBV7-3 combines with J gene TRBJ2-1, with 10 bases identical to TRBD2. Germline assignment: CDR1 SGHTA and CDR2 FQGTGA. The CDR3 sequence is 15 residues long. The junction had 7 bases not matched to a gene; V was cut back by 5 bases and J by 6 bases. This CDR3 is CASSALAGAINEQFF. The CDR3 DNA sequence: TGTGCCAGCAGCGCTCTAGCGGGGGCAATCAATGAGCAGTTCTTC.

The rearrangement uses TRBV4-2 and TRBJ2-7, with a possible D match to TRBD1 (6 bases). Trimming took off 3 bases at V and 2 bases at J, with 11 bases between the two ends. CDR3 length: 14 amino acids. Germline V gene sequence: CDR1 LGHNA, CDR2 YNFKEQ. CDR3 protein: CASSQQGIPYEQYF. As DNA, the CDR3 is TGTGCCAGCAGCCAGCAGGGGATCCCCTACGAGCAGTACTTC.

This clone was observed a single time. The chain carries TRBV7-9 and TRBJ1-1; tentative D call: TRBD1 (6 bases). V was pared by 3 bases and J by 2 bases, with 13 bases between. This CDR3 contains 15 residues. Germline lookup yields CDR1 SEHNR and CDR2 FQNEAQ (reference sequence). CDR3 bases: TGTGCCAGCAGCTTTTCGGGACAACAAAACACTGAAGCTTTCTTT. Translating it yields CASSFSGQQNTEAFF.

The chain combines TRBV5-1 with TRBJ2-3; tentative D call: TRBD2 (5 bases). Germline CDR1 is SGHRS and CDR2 is YFSETQ. The CDR3 runs 15 residues. With 4 bases removed from V and 3 bases from J, the gap between germline ends came to 15 bases. For the CDR3, the DNA is TGCGCCAGCAGCAAGGACTCTCCTGGTACAGATACGCAGTATTTT. Its protein product is CASSKDSPGTDTQYF.

DNA of the CDR3: TGTGCCAGCAGCCCTTCGGACACCGGGGAGCTGTTTTTT. Its protein product is CASSPSDTGELFF. The V gene is TRBV5-4, the J gene TRBJ2-2, with D uncertain. The V gene lost 4 bases and the J gene lost 3 bases, with 7 bases spanning the gap. The CDR3 is 13 amino acids. The germline V gene has CDR1 SGHNT and CDR2 YYREEE (reference sequence).

V usage is TRBV1 and J usage is TRBJ2-3; TRBD2 is the table's D call, not checked against the DNA. TRBV1 has pseudogene status. This CDR3 has 19 residues. CDR3 residues: CTSSQEGAGGPNRTDTQYF. In DNA, the CDR3 is TGCACCAGCAGCCAAGAGGGGGCGGGAGGGCCGAACCGCACAGATACGCAGTATTTT.

The chain carries TRBV5-1 and TRBJ2-3; maybe TRBD2 (5 bases). Per the germline V gene, CDR1 is SGHRS and CDR2 is YFSETQ. The CDR3 consists of 11 residues. V dropped 7 bases and J dropped 6 bases, with 9 bases sitting between them. CDR3 bases: TGCGCCAGCGAATGGGAGGATACGCAGTATTTT. Amino acids: CASEWEDTQYF.

CDR3 DNA sequence: TGTGCCAGCAGCGTAGGCTTAGCGGGAGAGACCCAGTACTTC. It yields the protein CASSVGLAGETQYF. The chain has TRBV9 and TRBJ2-5; 7 nucleotides match TRBD2. Germline loops: CDR1 SGDLS, CDR2 YYNGEE. The J segment lost 4 bases and the V segment lost 0 bases, leaving 3 bases of the junction unmatched. The CDR3 consists of 14 residues.

The chain has TRBV5-1 and TRBJ1-1; D not resolved. In germline, CDR1 is SGHRS, CDR2 YFSETQ. V lost 1 base and J 3 bases, leaving 13 bases between the germline ends. The CDR3 extends over 15 amino acids. As DNA, the CDR3 is TGCGCCAGCAGCTTGCCATCGGAGGAGGACACTGAAGCTTTCTTT. Translating gives CASSLPSEEDTEAFF.

On this clone: A read error may account for a junction end that differs from germline. The chain couples TRBV7-9 to TRBJ1-4; TRBD1 might be the D (6 bases). The CDR3 sequence is 14 residues long. Germline CDR1 and CDR2: SEHNR and FQNEAQ (reference sequence). The CDR3 DNA follows: TGTTCCAGCAGCTTATCAGGGGTGGAAGAAAAACTGTTTTTT. Translated: CSSSLSGVEEKLFF.

V is TRBV30 and J is TRBJ2-7; TRBD1 is a possible D gene (5 bases). This CDR3 has 13 residues. With 4 bases removed from V and 0 bases from J, the gap between germline ends came to 10 bases. Per germline, CDR1 GTSNPN and CDR2 SVGIG (reference sequence). The CDR3 DNA reads as TGTGCCTGGAACCAGGGAAGCTCCTACGAGCAGTACTTC. Protein sequence: CAWNQGSSYEQYF.

This chain links TRBV5-1 with TRBJ2-1, with 9 bases aligning to TRBD1. The V and J ends lost 1 base and 8 bases, in that order; junction bases with no gene match: 7. The CDR3 loop spans 15 amino acids. CDR1 and CDR2 (germline): SGHRS, YFSETQ. The CDR3 coding sequence is TGCGCCAGCAGCTTGAACGGACAGGGGAAGGATGAGCAGTTCTTC. Protein sequence: CASSLNGQGKDEQFF.

This clone was found once. The chain joins TRBV11-1 to TRBJ2-7; D perhaps matches TRBD1 (5 bases). With 5 bases removed from V and 2 bases from J, the gap between germline ends came to 16 bases. Germline V lookup: CDR1 SGHAT, CDR2 FQDESV (reference sequence). The CDR3 loop spans 15 amino acids. As DNA, the CDR3 is TGTGCCAGCAGCCTCGCAGGGATAGAAACCTACGAGCAGTACTTC. It codes for CASSLAGIETYEQYF.

This chain uses TRBV5-1 with TRBJ2-1, with TRBD2 matching 14 bases. The CDR3 has 18 residues. In germline, CDR1 is SGHRS, CDR2 YFSETQ. V trimming: 5 bases; J trimming: 3 bases; junction bases outside the gene matches: 10. The CDR3 DNA follows: TGCGCCAGCAGTCCCGGGACTAGCGGGAGTAGTAGCTACAATGAGCAGTTCTTC. Encoded protein: CASSPGTSGSSSYNEQFF.

The gene calls are TRBV5-1 and TRBJ2-7, with 9 bases fitting TRBD1. Germline CDR1 is SGHRS and CDR2 is YFSETQ. V was pared by 4 bases and J by 4 bases, with 6 bases of the junction left unmatched. CDR3 length: 14 amino acids. CDR3 region: CASSTGDRAYEQYF. The DNA of the CDR3 is TGCGCCAGCAGCACCGGGGACAGGGCGTACGAGCAGTACTTC.

This chain links TRBV7-2 with TRBJ2-7, with a weak D call TRBD1 (5 bases). This CDR3 is built from 13 residues. Trimming removed 5 bases at V and 7 bases at J, with 15 bases between. CDR1 and CDR2 from the germline V gene are SGHTA and FQGNSA. CDR3 DNA sequence: TGTGCCAGCAGCAAGGAAGGGGTCGGGGAGCAGTACTTC. Translated, it gives CASSKEGVGEQYF.

This sequence joins TRBV6-6 and TRBJ1-1; D uncertain. CDR1 and CDR2 (germline): MNHNY, SVGAGI (reference sequence). The germline V and J ends were trimmed by 6 bases and 1 base, with 12 bases remaining between them. The CDR3 has 14 residues. The CDR3 loop is CASRRGPTNTEAFF. CDR3 bases: TGTGCCAGCAGACGCGGTCCCACGAACACTGAAGCTTTCTTT.

The gene calls are TRBV4-2 and TRBJ2-1; TRBD1 matches at 9 bases. Germline V gene data show CDR1 as LGHNA and CDR2 as YNFKEQ. Trimming at V came to 3 bases and at J to 6 bases, leaving 12 bases not matched to a gene. This CDR3 comprises 17 residues. CDR3 sequence (DNA): TGTGCCAGCAGCCAGATCAAAACAGGGGGCGCGATCAATGAGCAGTTCTTC. Protein product: CASSQIKTGGAINEQFF.

This clone was counted only a few times. One end of the junction is discordant with germline, which a read error may explain. V gene TRBV7-9 combines with J gene TRBJ2-5; TRBD1 is a possible D gene (6 bases). The CDR3 consists of 13 residues. Germline-derived CDR1 and CDR2 are SEHNR and FQNEAQ (reference sequence). This CDR3 reads CSSSLGAGEPQYF. The CDR3 DNA follows: TGTTCCAGCAGCCTGGGGGCCGGGGAGCCCCAGTACTTC.

This clone is a singleton in its sample. The chain combines TRBV25-1 with TRBJ2-3; 8 bases agree with TRBD2. The CDR3 consists of 18 residues. V was clipped by 5 bases and J by 3 bases; unmatched bases: 16. Germline values: CDR1 MGHDK, CDR2 SYGVNS. The CDR3 nucleotides are TGTGCCAGCAGTAAGGAGACCGGGACTAGTTGGGATACAGATACGCAGTATTTT. It codes for CASSKETGTSWDTDTQYF.

V is TRBV28 and J is TRBJ2-1; TRBD2 matches at 16 bases. Germline V lookup: CDR1 MDHEN, CDR2 SYDVKM. The CDR3 runs to 16 residues. V dropped 7 bases and J dropped 7; count of bases not matched to a gene: 7. DNA for the CDR3: TGTGCCAGCACCAAAGGGGGACTAGCGGGAGGGAATGAGCAGTTCTTC. It encodes CASTKGGLAGGNEQFF.

This chain joins TRBV6-5 and TRBJ2-1, with 7 positions matching TRBD2. Germline-derived CDR1 and CDR2 are MNHEY and SVGAGI. Trimming at V came to 6 bases and at J to 4 bases, leaving 9 bases not matched to a gene. The CDR3 sequence is 15 residues long. The CDR3 DNA reads TGTGCCAGCAGCGGTACGGGAGGTGGGTACAATGAGCAGTTCTTC. This sequence encodes CASSGTGGGYNEQFF.

A single count supports this clone. The chain combines TRBV28 with TRBJ1-1; TRBD1 might be the D (6 bases). Trimming cost V 4 bases and J 6 bases, with 18 bases left between them. The CDR3 covers 15 residues. The V gene's germline CDR1 is MDHEN and CDR2 SYDVKM. The CDR3 DNA is TGTGCCAGCAGTTCCTCTCACAGGGAAAGGGCTGAAGCTTTCTTT. It yields the protein CASSSSHRERAEAFF.

The genes are TRBV7-9 and TRBJ2-1, with D possibly matching TRBD2 (6 bases). The V end was cut by 2 bases, the J end by 0 bases, with 17 bases between. The CDR3 consists of 18 residues. Germline assignment: CDR1 SEHNR and CDR2 FQNEAQ (reference sequence). CDR3 region: CASSLKRDSGSSYNEQFF. The CDR3 coding sequence is TGTGCCAGCAGCTTAAAAAGGGATAGCGGTAGCTCCTACAATGAGCAGTTCTTC. The variable domain in full, with the rest retrieved from reference TRBV7-9 and TRBJ2-1, is DTGVSQNPRHKITKRGQNVTFRCDPISEHNRLYWYRQTLGQGPEFLTYFQNEAQLEKSRLLSDRFSAERPKGSFSTLEIQRTEQGDSAMYLCASSLKRDSGSSYNEQFFGPGTRLTVL.